This T cell receptor (beta chain) came from a study of blood T cell repertoires in COVID-19. CDR3 length: 14 amino acids. V lost 0 bases to trimming and J lost 7 bases, with 11 bases between them. Germline CDR1 reads LGHDT; CDR2 reads YNNKEL (reference sequence). Per the study methods: Estimation of nucleated cell counts was performed using reference gene primer amplification. Measured with immunoSEQ multiplex PCR; TCRdb has only the in-frame clones, and not every one. For V, J and clone size, that table is used; D and trimming come from the DNA. The data contain around 130,000 clones, around four fifths of them singletons.

The V and J genes are TRBV3-1 (or the pseudogene TRBV3-2) and TRBJ2-3; D remains unclear. The source of this sequence is a man aged 40-49 years with acute COVID-19. Sequencing was done on a sample of PBMCs or T cells enriched from blood (not recorded which). This CDR3 reads CASSQDPRGNTQYF. DNA for the CDR3: TGTGCCAGCAGCCAAGATCCCCGCGGAAATACGCAGTATTTT.